These 28 T cell receptor beta chains originate from one sample sequenced in a study of T cell repertoires in cytomegalovirus infection. Using its own MiXCR run on the reads, TCRdb lists one record per CDR3 protein. Of approximately 750,000 distinct CDR3 sequences in the sample, about a third are singletons; the top ten hold around 2.8%. The sequencing input was PBMCs. These receptors all come from a human donor in good health (CMV status not recorded). Some clones in this sample may be carry-over from other donors' samples.

This clonotype was observed a few times. V usage is TRBV6-1 and J usage is TRBJ1-1; a possible D gene is TRBD1 (5 bases). The CDR3 length is 14 residues. Trimming left V 2 bases short and J 1 base short, with 8 bases between. Per the germline V gene, CDR1 is MNHNS and CDR2 is SASEGT. The CDR3 DNA sequence: TGTGCCAGCAGTGAAAGGACACCGAACACTGAAGCTTTCTTT. Translating gives CASSERTPNTEAFF.

The gene calls are TRBV10-3 and TRBJ1-2; D not resolved. The germline gives CDR1 ENHRY, CDR2 SYGVKD. The CDR3 contains 12 residues. V gave up 4 bases and J gave up 4 bases, with 7 bases separating them. In DNA form, the CDR3 reads TGTGCCATCAGTGTAGATTCCTATGGCTACACCTTC. Its protein is CAISVDSYGYTF.

This clonotype was observed at least ten times. The chain couples TRBV7-2 to TRBJ2-1, with TRBD2 identical over 13 bases. This CDR3 contains 15 residues. With V trimmed by 3 bases and J by 9 bases, 5 bases remained unmatched. Per germline, CDR1 SGHTA and CDR2 FQGNSA. This CDR3 is CASSFPRTSGSEQFF. In DNA, the CDR3 is TGTGCCAGCAGCTTCCCTCGGACTAGCGGGAGTGAGCAGTTCTTC.

The chain couples TRBV5-1 to TRBJ1-1; D ambiguous. The CDR3 spans 14 residues. Trimming left V 0 bases short and J 3 bases short, with 9 bases between. Germline V lookup: CDR1 SGHRS, CDR2 YFSETQ. The CDR3 DNA sequence: TGCGCCAGCAGCTTGGAAGTAAAGGACACTGAAGCTTTCTTT. Its protein is CASSLEVKDTEAFF.

Only a few counts were recorded for this clonotype. The chain has TRBV28 and TRBJ1-2, with 7 bases lining up with TRBD1. V trimming: 3 bases; J trimming: 2 bases; junction bases outside the gene matches: 6. This CDR3 is built from 15 residues. Germline CDR1 MDHEN, CDR2 SYDVKM. In nucleotides, the CDR3 is TGTGCCAGCAGTTTTCTAGACAGGGACAACTATGGCTACACCTTC. It codes for CASSFLDRDNYGYTF.

In regard to this clonotype: Being one base from a much bigger clone, this may be a read error. The rearrangement uses TRBV6-2 or TRBV6-3 and TRBJ2-3; either TRBD1 or TRBD2 may supply D (5 bases each). This CDR3 is built from 16 residues. Germline CDR1 MNHEY, CDR2 SVGEGT. The CDR3 DNA follows: TGTGCCCGCAGTTACACGGCTTCGGGGCACACGTATACGCAGTATTTT. Translated, it gives CARSYTASGHTYTQYF.

The genes are TRBV27 and TRBJ2-2; D call uncertain. V was clipped by 10 bases and J by 3 bases, with 18 bases between them. The CDR3 is made up of 15 amino acids. Germline lookup yields CDR1 MNHEY and CDR2 SMNVEV (reference sequence). The CDR3 nucleotides are TGTGCCACCCTGCCGGTAGGATGGTACACCGGGGAGCTGTTTTTT. Translating it yields CATLPVGWYTGELFF.

This clonotype came up once. The CDR3 does not close with the conserved phenylalanine or tryptophan, likely indicating a read error. The V and J genes are TRBV6-8 and TRBJ2-1, with 12 bases fitting TRBD1. J gave up 3 bases and V 0 bases, and 9 bases lay outside the gene matches. CDR3 length: 19 amino acids. Germline loops: CDR1 MNHGY, CDR2 SAAAGT. CDR3 coding DNA: TGTGCCAGCAGTTACTCCGAGGAGCGGGACAGGGGGCTCTACAATGAGCAGTTCTTA. Its translation is CASSYSEERDRGLYNEQFL.

The chain joins TRBV5-4 to TRBJ2-1, with D tentatively TRBD2 (5 bases). Germline V CDR1 and CDR2: SGHNT, YYREEE (reference sequence). The ends were cut back, 0 bases at V and 2 bases at J, with 9 bases in the middle. The CDR3 sequence is 15 residues long. This chain's CDR3 is CASSLGTPPYNEQFF. CDR3 sequence (DNA): TGTGCCAGCAGCTTGGGGACTCCACCCTACAATGAGCAGTTCTTC.

This chain connects TRBV4-3 to TRBJ2-7; D perhaps matches TRBD2 (6 bases). The CDR3 has 15 amino acids. V was pared by 1 base and J by 4 bases, with 14 bases between. Germline V CDR1 and CDR2: LGHNA, YSLEER. The CDR3 protein is CASSQGWGEGYEQYF. For the CDR3, the DNA is TGCGCCAGCAGCCAAGGATGGGGGGAAGGGTACGAGCAGTACTTC.

This clonotype was detected only a few times. This chain joins TRBV5-6 and TRBJ1-1; TRBD1 is a possible D gene (5 bases). Trimming left V 4 bases short and J 1 base short, with 14 bases between. CDR1 SGHDT and CDR2 YYEEEE come from the germline V gene. There are 15 residues in the CDR3. The CDR3 region has the DNA TGTGCCAGCAGCCCTCCGGGACGGGCGAACACTGAAGCTTTCTTT. It specifies CASSPPGRANTEAFF.

This clonotype has at least ten counts. The gene calls are TRBV7-2 and TRBJ2-7; 7 nucleotides agree with TRBD1. The CDR3 is 15 amino acids. Germline CDR1 SGHTA, CDR2 FQGNSA. After removal of 6 bases from V and 6 bases from J, the junction contained 14 bases not matched to a gene. CDR3 protein: CASSSVQGKGLEQYF. The CDR3 nucleotides read TGTGCCAGCAGTTCCGTACAGGGGAAGGGCCTCGAGCAGTACTTC.

This clonotype was seen many times. V is TRBV7-2 and J is TRBJ2-7; 10 bases match TRBD1. The CDR3 spans 13 residues. Losses at the gene ends were 10 bases for V and 4 bases for J; bases not matched to a gene: 7. Germline-derived CDR1 and CDR2 are SGHTA and FQGNSA. Written as DNA, the CDR3 is TGTGCCATCGGGGACAGGGGATCGTACGAGCAGTACTTC. This translates into CAIGDRGSYEQYF. Looking up the rest from reference TRBV7-2 and TRBJ2-7 gives the full variable domain: GAGVSQSPSNKVTEKGKDVELRCDPISGHTALYWYRQSLGQGLEFLIYFQGNSAPDKSGLPSDRFSAERTGGSVSTLTIQRTQQEDSAVYLCAIGDRGSYEQYFGPGTRLTVT.

This chain joins TRBV20-1 and TRBJ2-1; TRBD2 is a possible D gene (6 bases). V lost 1 base, J lost 12 bases, and 13 bases lay in between. Germline values: CDR1 DFQATT, CDR2 SNEGSKA (reference sequence). The CDR3 has 12 residues. The CDR3 DNA reads TGCAGTGCTAGAGCACCGGGACTTTCGCAGTTCTTC. This translates into CSARAPGLSQFF.

Remarks on this clonotype: Germline and junction disagree at one end, which may indicate a read error. V usage is TRBV6-1 and J usage is TRBJ1-2; no reliable D call. CDR1 is MNHNS, CDR2 SASEGT, per germline. The CDR3 has 14 residues. CDR3 protein: CASSEELTPYDYTF. The DNA of the CDR3 is TGTGCCAGCAGCGAAGAACTGACACCCTACGACTACACCTTC.

This clonotype was observed a handful of times. The gene calls are TRBV11-2 and TRBJ2-7, with a possible D match to TRBD2 (5 bases). The V and J ends lost 5 bases and 3 bases respectively, with 20 bases between them. The CDR3 loop spans 16 amino acids. Germline CDR1 SGHAT, CDR2 FQNNGV. CDR3 protein: CASSPRASGEGYEQYF. The DNA of the CDR3 is TGTGCCAGCAGCCCCCGGGCCAGTGGAGAGGGCTACGAGCAGTACTTC. Based on the CDR3 plus reference TRBV11-2 and TRBJ2-7, the full variable domain is EAGVAQSPRYKIIEKRQSVAFWCNPISGHATLYWYQQILGQGPKLLIQFQNNGVVDDSQLPKDRFSAERLKGVDSTLKIQPAKLEDSAVYLCASSPRASGEGYEQYFGPGTRLTVT.

The chain joins TRBV24-1 to TRBJ1-2, with 9 nucleotides matching TRBD1. CDR1 and CDR2 from the germline V gene are KGHDR and SFDVKD. Unmatched junction bases numbered 1, after V lost 7 bases and J lost 2 bases. The CDR3 runs 13 residues. The CDR3 DNA sequence: TGTGCCACCAGCGGACAGGGGAACTATGGCTACACCTTC. Translating gives CATSGQGNYGYTF.

The rearrangement uses TRBV5-6 and TRBJ2-5; D is possibly TRBD2 (5 bases). The CDR3 consists of 14 residues. Trimming removed 2 bases at V and 2 bases at J, with 10 bases between. CDR1 is SGHDT and CDR2 is YYEEEE in the germline V gene. CDR3 sequence reads: CASSFFLAQETQYF. The CDR3 DNA is TGTGCCAGCAGCTTTTTCCTAGCACAAGAGACCCAGTACTTC.

This clonotype came up many times. DNA of the CDR3: TGTGCCAGCAGTTTGTGGGGGTACGAGCAGTACTTC. Translating it yields CASSLWGYEQYF. The rearrangement uses TRBV28 and TRBJ2-7, with D perhaps assigned TRBD1 or TRBD2 (5 bases each). The V end was cut by 3 bases, the J end by 4 bases, with 7 bases between. CDR3 length: 12 amino acids. CDR1 and CDR2 (germline): MDHEN, SYDVKM.

This chain uses TRBV19 with TRBJ2-7; 7 nucleotides agree with TRBD2. This CDR3 has 15 amino acids. Germline V gives CDR1 LNHDA, CDR2 SQIVND (reference sequence). Trimming took 3 bases from V and 3 from J; bases not matched to a gene: 8. The CDR3 DNA sequence: TGTGCCAGTAGTATGTCGGGCGGACTAGTCTACGAGCAGTACTTC. It specifies CASSMSGGLVYEQYF.

This clonotype occurred a few times. The rearrangement links TRBV11-3 to TRBJ2-1; D call uncertain. Germline V CDR1 and CDR2: SGHNT, YENEEA. V lost 5 bases and J lost 0, with 8 bases in between. The CDR3 runs 14 residues. The CDR3 spells CASSPESSYNEQFF. The CDR3 DNA reads as TGTGCCAGCAGCCCGGAGAGCTCCTACAATGAGCAGTTCTTC. The full variable domain, rest sourced from reference TRBV11-3 and TRBJ2-1, is EAGVVQSPRYKIIEKKQPVAFWCNPISGHNTLYWYLQNLGQGPELLIRYENEEAVDDSQLPKDRFSAERLKGVDSTLKIQPAELGDSAVYLCASSPESSYNEQFFGPGTRLTVL.

This clonotype was recorded a few times. The chain employs TRBV3-1 and TRBJ2-5, with D tentatively TRBD1 or TRBD2 (5 bases each). CDR3 size: 14 residues. Trimming took 4 bases from V and 1 from J, leaving 10 bases between them. Germline V gives CDR1 LGHDT, CDR2 YNNKEL (reference sequence). CDR3 sequence (DNA): TGTGCCAGCAGCCTTCAGGGACCCCAAGAGACCCAGTACTTC. Its translation is CASSLQGPQETQYF.

Worth noting for this clonotype: Germline and junction disagree at one end, which may indicate a read error. The chain has TRBV7-9 and TRBJ2-6; 7 nucleotides match TRBD1. CDR3 length: 19 residues. CDR1 is SEHNR, CDR2 FQNEAQ, per germline (reference sequence). The CDR3 loop reads CASSLPTGTEGSGANVMTF. The CDR3 region has the DNA TGTGCCAGCAGCTTACCCACCGGGACAGAAGGCTCTGGGGCCAACGTCATGACTTTC.

With respect to this clonotype: Compared with germline, one end of the junction differs, possibly owing to a read error. The chain joins TRBV4-1 to TRBJ2-1; the match to TRBD2 covers 9 bases. The CDR3 has 17 residues. The V gene's germline CDR1 is MGHRA and CDR2 YSYEKL. The CDR3 is CASSQDPGTSLNNEQFF. CDR3 coding DNA: TGTGCCAGCAGCCAAGATCCCGGGACTAGCCTTAACAATGAGCAGTTCTTC.

This chain links TRBV12-3 or TRBV12-4 with TRBJ2-5; D may be TRBD1 (6 bases). The CDR3 length is 14 residues. V was pared by 7 bases and J by 6 bases, with 18 bases between. CDR3 nucleotide sequence: TGTGCCAGCATCGCCGGGACAAATCCAAAGACCCAGTACTTC. This encodes CASIAGTNPKTQYF.

The chain is built from TRBV27 and TRBJ2-7; 9 bases agree with TRBD1. Trimming at V came to 5 bases and at J to 7 bases, leaving 9 bases not matched to a gene. The germline gives CDR1 MNHEY, CDR2 SMNVEV (reference sequence). CDR3 length: 14 residues. CDR3 region: CASSPWDRVSEQYF. Here the CDR3 DNA reads TGTGCCAGCAGTCCGTGGGACAGGGTATCGGAGCAGTACTTC.

The V gene is TRBV20-1, the J gene TRBJ2-3; the match to TRBD2 covers 13 bases. CDR1 and CDR2 from the germline V gene are DFQATT and SNEGSKA (reference sequence). The length of the CDR3 is 16 residues. The ends lost 6 bases at V and 4 bases at J; junction bases unmatched: 10. CDR3 loop: CSAGDGLAGDSDTQYF. The CDR3, as DNA: TGCAGTGCCGGAGATGGACTAGCGGGAGATTCAGATACGCAGTATTTT.

This clonotype occurred a few times. The gene calls are TRBV15 and TRBJ2-1; D possibly uses TRBD1 or TRBD2 (5 bases each). Trimming pared 3 bases from V and 10 bases from J, leaving 25 bases between. Germline assignment: CDR1 LNHNV and CDR2 YYDKDF (reference sequence). The CDR3 runs 17 residues. In DNA form, the CDR3 reads TGTGCCACCAGCAGCTACCGGGACCCGATTCGAGCTAACGAGCAGTTCTTC. Its protein is CATSSYRDPIRANEQFF.